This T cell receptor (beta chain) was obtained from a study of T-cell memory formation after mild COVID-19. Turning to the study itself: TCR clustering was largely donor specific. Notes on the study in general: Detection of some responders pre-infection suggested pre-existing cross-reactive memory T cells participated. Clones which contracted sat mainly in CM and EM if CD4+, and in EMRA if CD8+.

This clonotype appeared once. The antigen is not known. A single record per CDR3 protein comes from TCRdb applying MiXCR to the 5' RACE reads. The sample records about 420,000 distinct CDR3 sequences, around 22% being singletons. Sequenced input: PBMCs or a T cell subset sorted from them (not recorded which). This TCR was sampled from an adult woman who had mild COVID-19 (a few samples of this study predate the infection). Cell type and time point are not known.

CDR3 DNA: TGTGCCAGTAGACTAGCGGGGGGCCGCTACAATGAGCAGTTCTTC. Amino acid sequence: CASRLAGGRYNEQFF. This chain uses TRBV19 with TRBJ2-1; 12 bases are a match to TRBD2. Germline CDR1 and CDR2: LNHDA and SQIVND (reference sequence). The CDR3 totals 15 residues. V lost 6 bases and J lost 3; bases outside the gene matches: 3.